The rows below give T cell receptor beta chains drawn from one sample of a study of blood T cell repertoires in COVID-19. TCRdb's copy holds only in-frame clones and misses some; the assay was immunoSEQ multiplex PCR. The sample has around 100,000 clones; roughly 85% are singletons. Sequencing was performed on peripheral blood. These receptors all stem from a human donor in a cohort sampled during active COVID-19. The CDR3 runs from the conserved cysteine through the conserved F or W. A D gene is named only where the DNA matches it firmly. Some rows mark clone size as missing; the rest say once, few, many or name a class of expanded clone.

clone_size: NA
v_call: TRBV7-2
d_call: TRBD2
j_call: TRBJ2-1
cdr3_nt: TGTGCCAGCAGCCCGACTAGCGGGGGGGCCTATGAGCAGTTCTTC
cdr3_aa: CASSPTSGGAYEQFF

clone_size: NA
v_call: TRBV19
d_call: TRBD1
j_call: TRBJ1-5
cdr3_nt: TGTGCCAGTAGTAAGGACAGGGACCCTCAGCCCCAGCATTTT
cdr3_aa: CASSKDRDPQPQHF

clone_size: NA
v_call: TRBV5-8
d_call: NA
j_call: TRBJ1-2
cdr3_nt: TGTGCCAGCAGCTCCATCGACACCTTAAACTATGGCTACACCTTC
cdr3_aa: CASSSIDTLNYGYTF

clone_size: NA
v_call: TRBV11-2
d_call: TRBD1
j_call: TRBJ2-3
cdr3_nt: TGTGCCAGCAGCTCAGACAGGGCGCTTCCAGATACGCAGTATTTT
cdr3_aa: CASSSDRALPDTQYF

clone_size: NA
v_call: TRBV12-3/TRBV12-4
d_call: TRBD1
j_call: TRBJ2-1
cdr3_nt: TGTGCCAGCAGTTTAACAGGGGTTGAGCAGTTCTTC
cdr3_aa: CASSLTGVEQFF

clone_size: NA
v_call: TRBV18
d_call: NA
j_call: TRBJ2-5
cdr3_nt: TGTGCCAGCTCTGGGGCCCAAGAGACCCAGTACTTC
cdr3_aa: CASSGAQETQYF

clone_size: NA
v_call: TRBV28
d_call: NA
j_call: TRBJ2-7
cdr3_nt: TGTGCCAGCAGTTTTTCCAGGGCCGGTGAGCAGTACTTC
cdr3_aa: CASSFSRAGEQYF

clone_size: NA
v_call: TRBV2
d_call: NA
j_call: TRBJ2-7
cdr3_nt: TGTGCCAGCGGAGGGGACTCCTACGAGCAGTACTTC
cdr3_aa: CASGGDSYEQYF

clone_size: NA
v_call: TRBV6-2/TRBV6-3
d_call: NA
j_call: TRBJ2-3
cdr3_nt: TGTGCCAGCAGTTACGTAGCCCTCGGTAATACGCAGTATTTT
cdr3_aa: CASSYVALGNTQYF

clone_size: NA
v_call: TRBV4-1
d_call: TRBD1
j_call: TRBJ1-1
cdr3_nt: TGCGCCAGCAGCCAAATAGCAGGGGGGAACACTGAAGCTTTCTTT
cdr3_aa: CASSQIAGGNTEAFF

clone_size: NA
v_call: TRBV5-1
d_call: TRBD2
j_call: TRBJ2-1
cdr3_nt: TGCGCCAGCAGCTTGGGACTAGCGGGGATAAATGAGCAGTTCTTC
cdr3_aa: CASSLGLAGINEQFF

clone_size: once
v_call: TRBV28
d_call: TRBD1
j_call: TRBJ2-7
cdr3_nt: TGTGCCAGCAGTACCGGGACAGGGAGCTCCTACGAGCAGTACTTC
cdr3_aa: CASSTGTGSSYEQYF

clone_size: NA
v_call: TRBV4-1
d_call: TRBD1
j_call: TRBJ1-6
cdr3_nt: TGCGCCAGCAGCCGACAACAGGGGGCCGATTCACCCCTCCACTTT
cdr3_aa: CASSRQQGADSPLHF

clone_size: few
v_call: TRBV5-6
d_call: TRBD1
j_call: TRBJ2-5
cdr3_nt: TGTGCCAGCAGCTTGGCCGATCCACGGACAGGGAGAGAGACCCAGTACTTC
cdr3_aa: CASSLADPRTGRETQYF